This record covers a single T cell receptor beta chain. Its recognized antigen is unknown. The record has no base qualities; no much larger clone is one base away. The data were obtained in a study of blood T cell repertoires in COVID-19 (dated by TCRdb to about 2020). In terms of the full investigation: The collaborator samples originated in the United States, Italy and Spain and spanned the acute and convalescent phases of COVID-19. A freely available public database, intended as a resource for researchers studying the immune response to SARS-CoV-2, is where the repertoires were released. The sample metadata nearly always contained a de-identified subject ID, COVID-19 status, age in years and sex. The prospective study material was composed of cDNA or gDNA derived from T cells, B-cell-depleted T cells, or PBMCs. The dataset comprised deeply sampled blood TCRbeta repertoires from subjects exposed to, actively infected with, or recovered from COVID-19. The samples were drawn from the first 160 participants of the ongoing ImmuneRACE study and from 1,254 subjects provided by 6 global collaborators. Where HLA class I and class II types were available, the types were taken from metadata supplied by the sample provider, not from assay-based typing. The research as a whole found: Clinical and demographic metadata were provided uncurated, with the amount varying by source and participant.

The collaborating institutions used their own protocols to collect whole blood in K2EDTA tubes. For TCRbeta analysis, collaborators shipped samples as frozen whole blood, isolated PBMCs, or DNA extracted from either of those sample types. The immunoSEQ Assay, a bias-controlled multiplex PCR, was used to amplify TCRbeta CDR3 regions from genomic DNA. Regarding the original processing steps: The number of nucleated cells in each sample was estimated by amplification of reference gene primers within the assay. To quantify the absolute abundance of each unique TCRbeta CDR3 rearrangement, sequence reads were collapsed and filtered. Productive Simpson clonality was computed per sample as the square root of Simpson's diversity index over productive rearrangements. This immuneACCESS table, as held by TCRdb, lists in-frame sequences with V and J called but not all clones. Of the missing ones, under half trace to an unresolved V gene in checked studies; the others have no known cause. The V and J calls and clone size were taken over from that table, and D and trimming were inferred from the DNA. This sample lists some 200,000 clones; 86% were detected once. Of the sample, 0.75% to 0.9% is held by the ten largest clones.

Via the germline V gene (reference sequence), CDR1 is DFQATT and CDR2 SNEGSKA. V is shortened by 6 bases, J by 16 bases, and the region joining them spans 16 bases. CDR3 length: 11 amino acids, cysteine to phenylalanine. CDR3 DNA is the only sequence kept; it has 33 bases, read in frame from the first base. The receptor comes from a woman aged 65 to 85 with acute or convalescent COVID-19. The chain couples TRBV20-1 to TRBJ1-6, with TRBD1 as a weak D call on 5 bases. The sequencing input was peripheral blood. The CDR3 protein: CSATQGGELHF. The DNA reads TGCAGTGCGACTCAGGGTGGCGAACTCCACTTT.